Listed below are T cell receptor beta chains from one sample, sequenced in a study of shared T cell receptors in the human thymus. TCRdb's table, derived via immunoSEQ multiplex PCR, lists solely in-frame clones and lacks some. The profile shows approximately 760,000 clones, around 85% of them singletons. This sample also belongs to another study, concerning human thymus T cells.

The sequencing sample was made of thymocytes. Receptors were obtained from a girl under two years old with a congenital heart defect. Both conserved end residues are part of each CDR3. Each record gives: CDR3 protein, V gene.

CASSPIPGQGMDAPYEQYF,TRBV27
CASSVGLAATNEKLFF,TRBV9
CAARQRASTDTQYF,TRBV2
CASSLSTESYEQYF,TRBV19
CASSLPSAGGGEQFF,TRBV7-2
CASRLRTVPNTGELFF,TRBV5-5
CASSRRAREDYGYTF,TRBV5-6
CASSFYGFTEAFF,TRBV28
CASSPRGGLAYEQYF,TRBV18
CASSFKGGGNTIYF,TRBV13
CASSARTSGSTDTQYF,TRBV5-5
CASSQESRGTSTDTQYF,TRBV4-3
CAAATPPGARRSSYNEQFF,TRBV11-2
CASRRQGSYEQYF,TRBV6-5
CASSAYGTSGGSTDTQYF,TRBV10-1
CATSREKVVVRGVVTEAFF,TRBV15
CASSLRGPTTDTQYF,TRBV5-4
CASSLACNQPQHF,TRBV5-1
CASSVKAEVGETQYF,TRBV9
CAISRKQGNYEQYF,TRBV10-3
CASSIGTPSEAFF,TRBV5-6
CASVLTSGGFVEQFF,TRBV2
CASSLVAGGYSPLHF,TRBV7-9
CASSEQGSYEQYF,TRBV6-5
CASSLLGANPGELFF,TRBV5-5
CSPAPGDYGYTF,TRBV29-1
CASSSRPLGGKNTEAFF,TRBV5-6
CASKGGPRNATGKVNTEAFF,TRBV5-4
CASSQVAGDNYGYTF,TRBV4-2
CASSYEGGSGEQYF,TRBV6-5
CASSTGQVIVYTF,TRBV5-6
CASGTGGSNEQFF,TRBV6-5
CASSPSRGQGSYEQYF,TRBV7-9
CATSGGLHNEQFF,TRBV10-1
CASSLNRWGRTHYSYEQYF,TRBV9
CASSLDAAESQHF,TRBV7-9